Presented here are 17 T cell receptor beta chains from one specimen sequenced in a study of vaccination and CD4 T cells after COVID-19. These receptors' targets are unknown. The assay that was used to sequence DNA from cultured CD4+ T cells was the Oncomine TCR Beta short-read assay. TCRdb re-derived calls from the PCR reads in MiXCR, one entry per CDR3 protein. The sample carries about 8,800 distinct CDR3 sequences, 50% to 70% recorded once. Treatment reported: approximately 11-day PBMC culture with coronavirus spike peptide pools or control peptides (ViraFEST assay). The sequencing here drew on cultured CD4+ T cells from blood, taken after SARS-CoV-2 vaccination. The source is a human donor with COVID-19.

The V and J genes are TRBV7-8 and TRBJ2-1, with D possibly called TRBD1 or TRBD2 (5 bases each). The V gene lost 5 bases and the J gene lost 9 bases, with 20 bases spanning the gap. The length of the CDR3 is 15 residues. From germline, CDR1 is SGHVS and CDR2 FQNEAQ. CDR3 nucleotides: TGTGCCAGCAGCAAAGTCCCCGCCGGGGCCGGTGAGCAGTTCTTC. Its translation: CASSKVPAGAGEQFF.

This rearrangement joins TRBV5-1 to TRBJ2-6, with D tentatively TRBD1 (6 bases). V lost 0 bases and J lost 3, with 10 bases in between. CDR1 and CDR2 from the germline V gene are SGHRS and YFSETQ. The CDR3 extends over 16 amino acids. CDR3 protein: CASSLVGALGANVLTF. DNA of the CDR3: TGCGCCAGCAGCTTGGTGGGGGCGCTTGGGGCCAACGTCCTGACTTTC.

Concerning this clonotype itself: At one of its ends the junction is not consistent with the germline gene, which may arise from a read error. The rearrangement uses TRBV7-2 and TRBJ2-2; maybe TRBD2 (5 bases). The germline V gene has CDR1 SGHTA and CDR2 FQGNSA. The CDR3 spans 16 residues. CDR3 nucleotides: TGTGCCAGCAGCTTGAACGGACGCGCGAACACCGGGGAACTGTTTTTT. Protein: CASSLNGRANTGELFF.

The chain is built from TRBV7-2 and TRBJ1-3; D gene ambiguous. The CDR3 contains 12 residues. Trimming stripped 6 bases from V and 2 bases from J, with 5 bases between. Germline values: CDR1 SGHTA, CDR2 FQGNSA. CDR3 residues: CASRIPGNTIYF. Written as DNA, the CDR3 is TGTGCCAGCAGAATACCTGGAAACACCATATATTTT.

The chain has TRBV20-1 and TRBJ2-3; 7 bases align to TRBD2. Germline V CDR1 and CDR2: DFQATT, SNEGSKA (reference sequence). The V segment lost 0 bases and the J segment 6 bases; nucleotides outside the gene matches: 9. CDR3 size: 15 residues. The CDR3 protein is CSARDQAGREDTQYF. CDR3 DNA: TGCAGTGCTAGAGATCAAGCGGGGAGGGAGGATACGCAGTATTTT.

This chain connects TRBV19 to TRBJ2-5; unclear D gene. Germline loops: CDR1 LNHDA, CDR2 SQIVND (reference sequence). V gave up 6 bases and J gave up 7 bases, with 9 bases separating them. This CDR3 region has 11 residues. CDR3 DNA: TGTGCCAGTAGCGTGTCTGGGACCCAGTACTTC. Protein product: CASSVSGTQYF.

The chain links TRBV4-1 to TRBJ2-1, with 8 bases lining up with TRBD2. The germline V gene encodes CDR1 MGHRA and CDR2 YSYEKL. Trimming cost V 3 bases and J 7 bases; bases outside gene matches: 5. This CDR3 region has 14 residues. CDR3 sequence reads: CASSQVTSVNEQFF. In DNA form, the CDR3 reads TGCGCCAGCAGCCAGGTGACTAGCGTTAATGAGCAGTTCTTC.

This clonotype was found a few times. This chain uses TRBV10-3 with TRBJ1-2; 8 bases match TRBD1. V shed 4 bases, J shed 5 bases, and the junction held 9 bases outside the gene matches. The CDR3 totals 15 residues. Per the germline V gene, CDR1 is ENHRY and CDR2 is SYGVKD. The CDR3 bases are TGTGCCATCAGTGGCACCGGACAGGGCCTTTATGGCTACACCTTC. Translated, it gives CAISGTGQGLYGYTF.

This sequence joins TRBV18 and TRBJ1-1; 7 bases align to TRBD1. CDR1 is KGHSH and CDR2 is LQKENI in the germline V gene. The CDR3 is 15 amino acids. After removal of 3 bases from V and 4 bases from J, the junction contained 8 bases not matched to a gene. The CDR3 sequence is CASSPEGAGVTEAFF. The CDR3 DNA sequence: TGTGCCAGCTCACCCGAGGGGGCAGGGGTCACTGAAGCTTTCTTT.

The chain couples TRBV20-1 to TRBJ1-4; TRBD1 aligns across 8 bases. CDR1 is DFQATT, CDR2 SNEGSKA, per germline (reference sequence). This CDR3 has 15 residues. Trimming took 3 bases from V and 6 from J; bases not matched to a gene: 9. CDR3 protein: CSASNADRVYEKLFF. CDR3 bases: TGCAGTGCTAGCAATGCGGACAGGGTATATGAAAAACTGTTTTTT.

This clonotype has just a few counts. The rearrangement links TRBV15 to TRBJ1-5; D gene unclear. The CDR3 totals 16 residues. Looked up from germline, CDR1 is LNHNV and CDR2 is YYDKDF (reference sequence). V lost 3 bases, J lost 2 bases, and 14 bases lay in between. CDR3 DNA sequence: TGTGCCACCAGCAGTCAGTCCGTTCGGGGCAATCAGCCCCAGCATTTT. Protein product: CATSSQSVRGNQPQHF.

CDR3 DNA sequence: TGTGCCAGCAGCCCTACGGGACCTGGATCGTACGAGCAGTACTTC. It translates to CASSPTGPGSYEQYF. The chain combines TRBV12-3 or TRBV12-4 with TRBJ2-7, with D possibly being TRBD1 or TRBD2 (5 bases each). This CDR3 is 15 amino acids long. The V end lost 6 bases, the J end lost 4 bases, and 19 bases lay between the germline ends.

V is TRBV6-1 and J is TRBJ1-5, with 7 positions matching TRBD1. Germline V lookup: CDR1 MNHNS, CDR2 SASEGT. The V gene end was trimmed by 5 bases and the J gene end by 4 bases; junction bases not matched to a gene: 8. This CDR3 is 15 amino acids long. The DNA for the CDR3 is TGTGCCAGCAGTAATGGGGACAGCGCAAATCAGCCCCAGCATTTT. As protein: CASSNGDSANQPQHF.

The V and J genes are TRBV19 and TRBJ1-2; D is ambiguous. The CDR3 length is 14 residues. CDR1 LNHDA and CDR2 SQIVND come from the germline V gene (reference sequence). Trimming removed 3 bases at V and 2 bases at J, with 10 bases between. In DNA, the CDR3 is TGTGCCAGTAGTATTTCGGCATGGAACTATGGCTACACCTTC. Protein sequence: CASSISAWNYGYTF.

The V gene is TRBV20-1, the J gene TRBJ2-2; D might be TRBD1 (5 bases). Germline V gene data show CDR1 as DFQATT and CDR2 as SNEGSKA (reference sequence). The CDR3 is 13 residues long. CDR3 coding DNA: TGCAGAGGGGCCAAGGGGTTAACCGGGGAGCTGTTTTTT. This codes for CRGAKGLTGELFF.

The gene calls are TRBV18 and TRBJ1-1; unclear D gene. V gave up 0 bases and J gave up 0 bases, with 5 bases separating them. The CDR3 totals 14 residues. Germline V gene data show CDR1 as KGHSH and CDR2 as LQKENI. This CDR3 is CASSPPSLNTEAFF. The CDR3 DNA sequence: TGTGCCAGCTCACCACCGAGCCTGAACACTGAAGCTTTCTTT.

The chain recombines TRBV18 with TRBJ1-2; TRBD1 might be the D (5 bases). This CDR3 region has 12 residues. V dropped 8 bases and J dropped 8 bases, with 15 bases sitting between them. Germline CDR1 KGHSH, CDR2 LQKENI. The CDR3 here is CASAQEPFGYTF. CDR3 DNA: TGTGCCAGCGCACAGGAGCCTTTCGGCTACACCTTC.